Listed below are T cell receptor beta chains from one sample, sequenced in a study of vaccination and CD4 T cells after COVID-19. The antigens these receptors bind are not known. TCRdb used MiXCR to reprocess the PCR reads, holding one entry per CDR3 protein. The table has roughly 8,000 distinct CDR3 sequences, 45% to 60% seen once. The sequenced material came from CD4+ T cells from blood, cultured in vitro. These receptor sequences come from a human donor who had recovered from COVID-19. CDR3s include the opening cysteine and the closing phenylalanine or tryptophan. A D gene is named only where the DNA matches it firmly. Part of the rows lack a size; the others show once, few, many or a class for expanded clones.

j_gene | abundance | len | v_gene | d_gene | CDR3aa | CDR3nt
TRBJ1-4 | . | 10 | TRBV15 | . | CAISGEKLFF | TGTGCCATATCGGGGGAAAAACTGTTTTTT
TRBJ1-1 | . | 13 | TRBV6-2/TRBV6-3 | . | CASKRQSNTEAFF | TGTGCCAGCAAACGACAGTCTAACACTGAAGCTTTCTTT
TRBJ2-5 | . | 16 | TRBV6-1 | TRBD2 | CASSLGGGGPEETQYF | TGTGCCAGCAGTCTCGGTGGCGGGGGGCCTGAAGAGACCCAGTACTTC
TRBJ2-7 | few | 14 | TRBV10-3 | . | CAISESRESYEQYF | TGTGCCATCAGTGAGTCTAGGGAGTCCTACGAGCAGTACTTC
TRBJ2-3 | . | 17 | TRBV15 | . | CATSRGGAFLMMDTQYF | TGTGCCACCAGCAGAGGTGGTGCTTTCTTGATGATGGATACGCAGTATTTT
TRBJ2-7 | few | 16 | TRBV27 | TRBD2 | CASSAPRTSGVYEQYF | TGTGCCAGCAGTGCCCCCCGGACTAGCGGAGTTTACGAGCAGTACTTC
TRBJ2-1 | . | 17 | TRBV20-1 | TRBD1 | CSARDRGTGVLYNEQFF | TGCAGTGCTAGAGATCGGGGGACAGGGGTTCTTTACAATGAGCAGTTCTTC
TRBJ2-1 | . | 14 | TRBV7-2 | . | CASSEYISYNEQFF | TGTGCCAGCAGTGAATATATTTCCTACAATGAGCAGTTCTTC
TRBJ2-5 | once | 16 | TRBV5-6 | . | CASIDWTRFPLETQYF | TGTGCCAGCATTGACTGGACCCGTTTCCCTTTAGAGACCCAGTACTTC
TRBJ2-7 | few | 11 | TRBV23-1 | . | CASSQSAEQYF | TGCGCCAGCAGTCAATCTGCGGAGCAGTACTTC
TRBJ2-3 | once | 13 | TRBV7-9 | . | CASSFLRTDTQYF | TGTGCCAGCAGCTTCCTTCGCACAGATACGCAGTATTTT
TRBJ1-3 | . | 16 | TRBV10-3 | . | CAISEFGPSSGNTIYF | TGTGCCATCAGTGAGTTCGGACCGAGCTCTGGAAACACCATATATTTT
TRBJ2-3 | few | 16 | TRBV6-5 | TRBD1 | CASSYSTGGVRHTQYF | TGTGCCAGCAGTTATTCGACAGGGGGGGTGAGGCATACGCAGTATTTT
TRBJ1-2 | . | 13 | TRBV19 | TRBD1 | CASSQGQDYGYTF | TGTGCCAGTAGCCAGGGACAGGATTATGGCTACACCTTC
TRBJ2-1 | . | 15 | TRBV6-4 | TRBD2 | CASSVTSGSYNEQFF | TGTGCCAGCAGTGTCACTAGCGGCTCCTACAATGAGCAGTTCTTC
TRBJ2-3 | few | 14 | TRBV7-2 | . | CASSLRRQVYTQYF | TGTGCCAGCAGCTTACGGCGGCAAGTCTATACGCAGTATTTT
TRBJ2-2 | few | 15 | TRBV6-1 | . | CASSWIPANTGELFF | TGTGCCAGCTCATGGATACCTGCGAACACCGGGGAGCTGTTTTTT
TRBJ2-5 | . | 12 | TRBV27 | . | CASSLLGETQYF | TGTGCCAGCAGTTTATTAGGAGAGACCCAGTACTTC
TRBJ1-1 | . | 14 | TRBV6-4 | . | CASSDTSRGTEAFF | TGTGCCAGCAGTGACACATCGAGGGGCACTGAAGCTTTCTTT
TRBJ1-4 | . | 15 | TRBV20-1 | TRBD1 | CSARDRGRGNEKLFF | TGCAGTGCTAGAGATCGGGGCAGGGGGAATGAAAAACTGTTTTTT
TRBJ1-6 | . | 12 | TRBV2 | . | CASRPTNSPLHF | TGTGCCAGCAGACCAACTAATTCACCCCTCCACTTT
TRBJ1-1 | . | 12 | TRBV2 | . | CASSPGPTEAFF | TGTGCCAGCAGTCCTGGACCCACTGAAGCTTTCTTT
TRBJ1-3 | . | 12 | TRBV20-1 | . | CSASSSGNTIYF | TGCAGTGCCTCATCCTCTGGAAACACCATATATTTT
TRBJ2-7 | few | 13 | TRBV19 | TRBD2 | CASSKERGYEQYF | TGTGCCAGTAGTAAAGAGCGGGGCTACGAGCAGTACTTC
TRBJ2-2 | few | 17 | TRBV15 | TRBD2 | CATSPWGGGENTGELFF | TGTGCCACCAGCCCATGGGGCGGGGGTGAGAACACCGGGGAGCTGTTTTTT
TRBJ1-5 | few | 16 | TRBV6-1 | . | CASSESDAGKNQPQHF | TGTGCCAGCAGTGAGAGCGACGCCGGGAAGAATCAGCCCCAGCATTTT
TRBJ2-7 | . | 13 | TRBV29-1 | . | CSVMTNFDYEQYF | TGCAGCGTTATGACTAATTTCGACTACGAGCAGTACTTC
TRBJ1-2 | few | 14 | TRBV15 | . | CATSRDQGSPGYTF | TGTGCCACCAGCAGAGATCAGGGGTCCCCTGGCTACACCTTC
TRBJ2-1 | few | 14 | TRBV6-5 | TRBD1 | CASSYSSGGNEQFF | TGTGCCAGCAGTTACTCGTCAGGGGGCAATGAGCAGTTCTTC
TRBJ1-3 | few | 14 | TRBV19 | . | CASSSTGLGNTIYF | TGTGCCAGTAGTTCGACAGGCCTTGGAAACACCATATATTTT